The 30 T cell receptor beta chains below all came from one sample that was sequenced in a study of T cells after yellow fever vaccination. One entry per CDR3 protein results from TCRdb running MiXCR on the 5' RACE reads. The sample contains 500,000 to 550,000 distinct CDR3 sequences, around a fifth of which appear only once. The starting material was PBMCs, obtained 21 days after the first yellow fever vaccination. These receptors all come from a man aged 18 to 29 who received the YFV17D yellow fever vaccine.

The chain employs TRBV18 and TRBJ2-2; weak D call: TRBD2 (7 bases). The CDR3 covers 16 residues. V was cut by 5 bases and J by 5 bases, with 18 bases left in between. In germline, CDR1 is KGHSH, CDR2 LQKENI. Written as DNA, the CDR3 is TGTGCCAGCTCAGAATTGGCGGGGGCCCTGACCGGGGAGCTGTTTTTT. It codes for CASSELAGALTGELFF.

The DNA of the CDR3 is TGTGCCAGCACCTCCGACAGGGGGCAACAGACCCAGTACTTC. This sequence encodes CASTSDRGQQTQYF. V is TRBV2 and J is TRBJ2-5; 10 bases fit TRBD1. Per the germline V gene, CDR1 is SNHLY and CDR2 is FYNNEI. This CDR3 is built from 14 residues. V trimming: 7 bases; J trimming: 6 bases; junction bases outside the gene matches: 8.

This sequence joins TRBV20-1 and TRBJ2-5, with 11 bases matching TRBD2. The germline V gene encodes CDR1 DFQATT and CDR2 SNEGSKA (reference sequence). CDR3 size: 15 residues. Losses at the gene ends were 2 bases for V and 1 base for J; bases not matched to a gene: 3. The CDR3 DNA is TGCAGTGCTAGACCACTAGCGGGAGCCCAAGAGACCCAGTACTTC. It encodes CSARPLAGAQETQYF.

This clonotype was recorded a few times. This chain links TRBV4-3 with TRBJ2-1; 9 nucleotides match TRBD2. This CDR3 has 17 residues. Germline trimming cut 1 base from V and 5 bases from J; bases unmatched to any gene: 9. The germline V gene encodes CDR1 LGHNA and CDR2 YSLEER. CDR3 residues: CASSQARAGGFHNEQFF. The CDR3 nucleotides read TGCGCCAGCAGCCAAGCCCGGGCGGGGGGGTTCCACAATGAGCAGTTCTTC.

The chain combines TRBV5-1 with TRBJ2-2, with 10 bases aligning to TRBD1. This CDR3 region has 17 residues. Germline trimming cut 0 bases from V and 3 bases from J; bases unmatched to any gene: 5. Germline assignment: CDR1 SGHRS and CDR2 YFSETQ. The CDR3 DNA sequence: TGCGCCAGCAGCTTGGATCGGGACAGGGGATACACCGGGGAGCTGTTTTTT. Amino acids: CASSLDRDRGYTGELFF.

The sample holds a few counts of this clonotype. This chain links TRBV7-2 with TRBJ2-3; 10 bases line up with TRBD2. V trimming: 5 bases; J trimming: 6 bases; junction bases outside the gene matches: 2. Germline loops: CDR1 SGHTA, CDR2 FQGNSA. This CDR3 comprises 13 residues. The DNA of the CDR3 is TGTGCCAGCAGCACGGGACTAGCGGATACGCAGTATTTT. Its protein is CASSTGLADTQYF.

This clonotype occurred many times. The chain is built from TRBV24-1 and TRBJ2-2, with D unresolved. V lost 4 bases and J lost 1, with 15 bases in between. Germline values: CDR1 KGHDR, CDR2 SFDVKD. CDR3 length: 17 residues. The CDR3 loop is CATSDSGWLRNTGELFF. In DNA form, the CDR3 reads TGTGCCACCAGTGACTCTGGGTGGCTTAGGAACACCGGGGAGCTGTTTTTT.

This clonotype appeared a few times. For the CDR3, the DNA is TGCGCCAGCGTTTTAGGGCTGCGGGCTATGGGCAATGAGCAGTTCTTC. Protein sequence: CASVLGLRAMGNEQFF. The rearrangement joins TRBV5-1 to TRBJ2-1; a weak D match, TRBD2 (5 bases). The CDR3 runs 16 residues. Germline V lookup: CDR1 SGHRS, CDR2 YFSETQ. Trimming stripped 7 bases from V and 6 bases from J, with 23 bases between. The variable domain in full, completed from reference TRBV5-1 and TRBJ2-1, reads KAGVTQTPRYLIKTRGQQVTLSCSPISGHRSVSWYQQTPGQGLQFLFEYFSETQRNKGNFPGRFSGRQFSNSRSEMNVSTLELGDSALYLCASVLGLRAMGNEQFFGPGTRLTVL.

In its sample, this clonotype was seen once. V and J are TRBV5-1 and TRBJ2-5; 7 positions agree with TRBD1. With V trimmed by 6 bases and J by 3 bases, 2 bases remained unmatched. Germline-derived CDR1 and CDR2 are SGHRS and YFSETQ. The CDR3 spans 12 residues. CDR3 sequence reads: CASKGTEETQYF. The CDR3 DNA sequence: TGCGCCAGCAAAGGGACAGAAGAGACCCAGTACTTC. The whole variable domain, remainder taken from reference TRBV5-1 and TRBJ2-5, is KAGVTQTPRYLIKTRGQQVTLSCSPISGHRSVSWYQQTPGQGLQFLFEYFSETQRNKGNFPGRFSGRQFSNSRSEMNVSTLELGDSALYLCASKGTEETQYFGPGTRLLVL.

This clonotype was detected only a few times. The rearrangement links TRBV29-1 to TRBJ2-1; D ambiguous. This CDR3 contains 12 residues. Trimming shortened V by 7 bases and J by 7 bases, and 14 bases separated the two germline ends. The germline gives CDR1 SQVTM, CDR2 ANQGSEA. The CDR3 DNA reads as TGCAGCGCAGGTGTGAATTCTAATGAGCAGTTCTTC. It codes for CSAGVNSNEQFF.

The V call is TRBV5-1, the J call TRBJ2-3; D is perhaps TRBD2 (5 bases). Trimming stripped 0 bases from V and 7 bases from J, with 15 bases between. The germline V gene encodes CDR1 SGHRS and CDR2 YFSETQ. This CDR3 comprises 15 residues. CDR3 in DNA: TGCGCCAGCAGCTTGGATCCCGGGGTAGGGAATACGCAGTATTTT. It codes for CASSLDPGVGNTQYF.

The chain joins TRBV18 to TRBJ1-6; 8 bases match TRBD1. The germline CDR1 and CDR2 sequences are KGHSH and LQKENI. This CDR3 region has 17 residues. Trimming took 1 base from V and 7 from J; bases not matched to a gene: 9. CDR3 sequence: CASSPRDPGGWNSPLHF. The DNA of the CDR3 is TGTGCCAGCTCACCACGAGATCCAGGGGGCTGGAATTCACCCCTCCACTTT.

This clonotype was counted many times. The chain carries TRBV5-1 and TRBJ2-7; D is possibly TRBD1 (6 bases). V was cut by 4 bases and J by 4 bases, with 18 bases left in between. The germline CDR1 and CDR2 sequences are SGHRS and YFSETQ. The CDR3 is 15 amino acids. The CDR3 DNA sequence: TGCGCCAGCAGCCCCCCGGACAGCCTCGGGTACGAGCAGTACTTC. Its protein is CASSPPDSLGYEQYF.

The chain links TRBV29-1 to TRBJ1-6; 8 bases fit TRBD1. Germline V gives CDR1 SQVTM, CDR2 ANQGSEA. This CDR3 region has 14 residues. The junction had 7 bases not matched to a gene; V was cut back by 5 bases and J by 7 bases. Written as DNA, the CDR3 is TGCAGCGTTTCAGGGACAGGTCGGAATTCACCCCTCCACTTT. The encoded protein is CSVSGTGRNSPLHF.

CDR3 bases: TGTGCCAGCAGTGAATATGAGAGGTATGGCTACACCTTC. Protein: CASSEYERYGYTF. V and J are TRBV25-1 and TRBJ1-2, with D uncertain. Germline V gene lookup returns CDR1 MGHDK and CDR2 SYGVNS. Trimming pared 0 bases from V and 5 bases from J, leaving 7 bases between. The CDR3 consists of 13 residues.

The CDR3 here is CASTYSGAYSNQPQHF. The DNA for the CDR3 is TGTGCCAGCACCTATTCCGGGGCCTATAGCAATCAGCCCCAGCATTTT. The chain employs TRBV12-3 or TRBV12-4 and TRBJ1-5; possibly TRBD1 for D (5 bases). This CDR3 comprises 16 residues. Trimming removed 7 bases from V and 0 bases from J, with 16 bases in between.

This clonotype has at least ten counts. This chain links TRBV14 with TRBJ2-1; no clear D. The CDR3 contains 12 residues. V was cut by 2 bases and J by 5 bases, with 4 bases left in between. Germline V gives CDR1 SGHDN, CDR2 FVKESK. DNA of the CDR3: TGTGCCAGCAGCCAACCCCACAATGAGCAGTTCTTC. Translation gives CASSQPHNEQFF. The entire variable domain, with the rest obtained from reference TRBV14 and TRBJ2-1, is as follows: EAGVTQFPSHSVIEKGQTVTLRCDPISGHDNLYWYRRVMGKEIKFLLHFVKESKQDESGMPNNRFLAERTGGTYSTLKVQPAELEDSGVYFCASSQPHNEQFFGPGTRLTVL.

In its sample, this clonotype was seen a few times. The gene calls are TRBV12-3 or TRBV12-4 and TRBJ1-1; no definite D call. V gave up 6 bases and J gave up 5 bases, with 16 bases separating them. The length of the CDR3 is 14 residues. CDR3 sequence: CASRPYIGGTEAFF. The DNA for the CDR3 is TGTGCCAGCAGGCCCTACATAGGAGGAACTGAAGCTTTCTTT.

This clonotype appeared a few times. The chain employs TRBV6-5 and TRBJ2-3; no clear D gene. Germline V CDR1 and CDR2: MNHEY, SVGAGI. V shed 0 bases and J shed 4 bases, with 11 bases lying between them. The CDR3 spans 15 residues. CDR3 DNA sequence: TGTGCCAGCAGTTACTCGATGGTCCGACCAGATACGCAGTATTTT. Translation: CASSYSMVRPDTQYF.

The table lists this clonotype with a few counts. The V gene is TRBV5-5, the J gene TRBJ2-7, with D unclear. Per germline, CDR1 SGHKS and CDR2 YYEKEE (reference sequence). V was cut by 4 bases and J by 4 bases, with 18 bases left in between. The CDR3 is made up of 15 amino acids. DNA of the CDR3: TGTGCCAGCAGCCGTTACACAAGGGCCGATTACGAGCAGTACGTC. It translates to CASSRYTRADYEQYV.

This clonotype occurred a few times. The chain uses TRBV12-3 or TRBV12-4 and TRBJ1-6, with D hard to call. The CDR3 is 21 amino acids. V lost 2 bases, J lost 0 bases, and 23 bases lay in between. The CDR3 bases are TGTGCCAGCAGTTTAATGGTAGTATCTGGGGTGTCGAACTCCTATAATTCACCCCTCCACTTT. Its translation is CASSLMVVSGVSNSYNSPLHF.

This clonotype was observed a handful of times. The chain carries TRBV20-1 and TRBJ2-3; no clear D gene. The CDR3 sequence is 17 residues long. Between the trimmed V and J ends, which lost 1 base and 0 bases, there was a span of 17 bases. Germline values: CDR1 DFQATT, CDR2 SNEGSKA (reference sequence). As DNA, the CDR3 is TGCAGTGCTAGAGTACCCCGCACTGCTCCTAGCACAGATACGCAGTATTTT. As protein: CSARVPRTAPSTDTQYF.

This clonotype appeared once. The junction shows a germline mismatch at one end, possibly a read error. This sequence joins TRBV6-5 and TRBJ2-1; possibly TRBD1 or TRBD2 for D (5 bases each). The germline gives CDR1 MNHEY, CDR2 SVGAGI. This CDR3 has 11 amino acids. DNA for the CDR3: TGTGCCAGCTCCCGGGGCGATGAGCTGTTCTTC. Its translation: CASSRGDELFF.

This clonotype came up a few times. The chain carries TRBV6-5 and TRBJ2-3; perhaps TRBD2 as D (5 bases). The CDR3 is 15 amino acids. Germline V lookup: CDR1 MNHEY, CDR2 SVGAGI. Trimming removed 5 bases from V and 0 bases from J, with 12 bases in between. CDR3 in amino acids: CASSTQAVSTDTQYF. For the CDR3, the DNA is TGTGCCAGCAGTACCCAAGCGGTTAGCACAGATACGCAGTATTTT.

This clonotype was found a few times. The chain carries TRBV5-1 and TRBJ2-5; TRBD1 might be the D (5 bases). The CDR3 spans 17 residues. Trimming pared 5 bases from V and 2 bases from J, leaving 22 bases between. In germline, CDR1 is SGHRS, CDR2 YFSETQ. DNA for the CDR3: TGCGCCAGCAGGCGATTGCCTAGAGACAGCCCTCAAGAGACCCAGTACTTC. It is translated as CASRRLPRDSPQETQYF.

This clonotype was recorded a few times. The gene calls are TRBV5-5 and TRBJ2-6; D not resolved. The CDR3 spans 16 residues. V lost 1 base and J lost 2, with 10 bases in between. Germline loops: CDR1 SGHKS, CDR2 YYEKEE (reference sequence). CDR3 loop: CASSLFSGPGANVLTF. CDR3 sequence (DNA): TGTGCCAGCAGCTTGTTCTCGGGCCCTGGGGCCAACGTCCTGACTTTC.

This chain uses TRBV29-1 with TRBJ2-7, with 8 bases lining up with TRBD1. Germline assignment: CDR1 SQVTM and CDR2 ANQGSEA. The CDR3 runs 14 residues. The trim removed 7 bases at V and 6 bases at J, leaving 14 bases unmatched. CDR3 DNA: TGCAGCGCATCGGCCGGGACAGGTCCTCTCGAGCAGTACTTC. It codes for CSASAGTGPLEQYF.

This clonotype turned up a few times. The V call is TRBV4-3, the J call TRBJ2-3, with D perhaps matching TRBD2 (5 bases). The CDR3 covers 13 residues. With 0 bases removed from V and 4 bases from J, the gap between germline ends came to 5 bases. Germline assignment: CDR1 LGHNA and CDR2 YSLEER. CDR3 DNA sequence: TGCGCCAGCAGCCAAGAAGCGGCAGATACGCAGTATTTT. Amino acids: CASSQEAADTQYF.

This clonotype was observed a few times. This chain uses TRBV12-3 or TRBV12-4 with TRBJ1-2, with D maybe TRBD1 (6 bases). V gave up 6 bases and J gave up 2 bases, with 10 bases separating them. The CDR3 runs 13 residues. DNA of the CDR3: TGTGCCAGCAGCTGGACAGAAAACTATGGCTACACCTTC. Translation gives CASSWTENYGYTF.

This clonotype was picked up many times. The rearrangement joins TRBV7-8 to TRBJ2-1, with D unresolved. Trimming pared 3 bases from V and 10 bases from J, leaving 13 bases between. The CDR3 totals 13 residues. Looked up from germline, CDR1 is SGHVS and CDR2 is FQNEAQ. CDR3 protein: CASSFHFGQEQFF. The DNA for the CDR3 is TGTGCCAGCAGCTTCCACTTCGGCCAGGAGCAGTTCTTC.